The 23 T cell receptor beta chains below all came from one sample that was sequenced in a study of T cells in localized non-small cell lung cancer. Clones were read by immunoSEQ multiplex PCR, and TCRdb kept only the in-frame ones, dropping some. The sample records tens of thousands of clones, 85% to 90% being singletons. The source was PBMCs, collected before any cancer treatment. Receptors originate from a female donor with stage II lung adenocarcinoma.

V and J are TRBV28 and TRBJ1-2, with D perhaps matching TRBD1 (6 bases). The CDR3 runs to 14 residues. With 2 bases removed from V and 12 bases from J, the gap between germline ends came to 19 bases. The germline V gene has CDR1 MDHEN and CDR2 SYDVKM. CDR3 in DNA: TGTGCCAGCAGTTTAAAGGGGGGAACCCGGCGGGACACCTTC. Its translation is CASSLKGGTRRDTF.

The V and J genes are TRBV19 and TRBJ1-3; weak D call: TRBD1 (6 bases). Trimming stripped 5 bases from V and 9 bases from J, with 17 bases between. CDR1 and CDR2 (germline): LNHDA, SQIVND (reference sequence). The CDR3 length is 14 residues. CDR3 bases: TGTGCCAGTAGTTCCCTCGGGGGGCGAAGCACCATATATTTT. This codes for CASSSLGGRSTIYF.

The V and J genes are TRBV5-4 and TRBJ2-1, with D perhaps matching TRBD1 (6 bases). Deletions cut 3 bases from V and 10 bases from J, with 11 bases between. The germline V gene has CDR1 SGHNT and CDR2 YYREEE (reference sequence). CDR3 length equals 12 residues. CDR3 bases: TGTGCCAGCAGCTCTACAGGGCCAGAGCAGTTCTTC. It is translated as CASSSTGPEQFF.

The genes are TRBV21-1 and TRBJ2-5; TRBD2, the table's D call, lacks a check against the DNA. TRBV21-1 is a documented pseudogene. This CDR3 comprises 16 residues. In DNA form, the CDR3 reads TGTGCCAGCAACCCGAATAGCGGGGGGGCCGAAGAGACCCAGTACTTC. Its protein product is CASNPNSGGAEETQYF.

The table lists this clone with a few counts. V is TRBV6-4 and J is TRBJ1-2; a possible D gene is TRBD1 (6 bases). V lost 0 bases and J lost 9, with 14 bases in between. CDR3 length: 14 amino acids. CDR1 and CDR2 from the germline V gene are MRHNA and SNTAGT. The CDR3, as DNA: TGTGCCAGCAGTGACTCTTCTCCGACAGGCCGCTACACCTTC. This gives the protein CASSDSSPTGRYTF.

The rearrangement uses TRBV6-5 and TRBJ1-2, with D tentatively TRBD1 (5 bases). The CDR3 consists of 13 residues. In germline, CDR1 is MNHEY, CDR2 SVGAGI. Trimming pared 7 bases from V and 4 bases from J, leaving 13 bases between. CDR3 protein: CASMMQGPYGYTF. Here the CDR3 DNA reads TGTGCCAGCATGATGCAGGGCCCCTATGGCTACACCTTC.

This clone was seen only once. This rearrangement joins TRBV11-2 to TRBJ1-1, with D perhaps matching TRBD1 (5 bases). The germline V gene has CDR1 SGHAT and CDR2 FQNNGV. Trimming removed 5 bases at V and 1 base at J, with 8 bases between. This CDR3 spans 13 amino acids. The CDR3 sequence is CASSLTGNTEAFF. The CDR3 nucleotides are TGTGCCAGCAGCCTTACAGGGAACACTGAAGCTTTCTTT.

The V gene is TRBV7-9, the J gene TRBJ1-1, with D maybe TRBD1 (6 bases). Trimming removed 1 base at V and 1 base at J, with 10 bases between. The CDR3 has 15 amino acids. Germline loops: CDR1 SEHNR, CDR2 FQNEAQ (reference sequence). The CDR3 protein is CASSLEGGSNTEAFF. The DNA of the CDR3 is TGTGCCAGCAGCTTAGAGGGGGGGTCGAACACTGAAGCTTTCTTT. Complete variable domain (other parts from reference TRBV7-9 and TRBJ1-1): DTGVSQNPRHKITKRGQNVTFRCDPISEHNRLYWYRQTLGQGPEFLTYFQNEAQLEKSRLLSDRFSAERPKGSFSTLEIQRTEQGDSAMYLCASSLEGGSNTEAFFGQGTRLTVV.

The chain has TRBV6-5 and TRBJ2-6; perhaps TRBD1 as D (5 bases). CDR1 and CDR2 (germline): MNHEY, SVGAGI. CDR3 length: 14 amino acids. Trimming stripped 7 bases from V and 1 base from J, with 8 bases between. The CDR3 is CASTDRSGANVLTF. DNA for the CDR3: TGTGCCAGCACAGACAGATCTGGGGCCAACGTCCTGACTTTC.

The genes are TRBV6-5 and TRBJ2-3; the D gene is possibly TRBD1 (5 bases). V was trimmed by 3 bases and J by 1 base, leaving 11 bases between them. The CDR3 contains 15 residues. CDR1 and CDR2 (germline): MNHEY, SVGAGI. The CDR3 reads CASSYQGDGTDTQYF. Here the CDR3 DNA reads TGTGCCAGCAGTTATCAGGGCGACGGCACAGATACGCAGTATTTT.

This clone was counted a single time. This sequence joins TRBV19 and TRBJ2-3; D is unresolved. V shed 5 bases and J shed 3 bases, with 6 bases lying between them. From germline, CDR1 is LNHDA and CDR2 SQIVND (reference sequence). There are 12 residues in the CDR3. This chain's CDR3 is CASSGPTDTQYF. The CDR3 nucleotides read TGTGCCAGTAGTGGGCCGACAGATACGCAGTATTTT.

V and J are TRBV30 and TRBJ1-2, with D unresolved. The CDR3 runs 12 residues. V was trimmed by 1 base and J by 3 bases, leaving 6 bases between them. Germline CDR1 is GTSNPN and CDR2 is SVGIG (reference sequence). This chain's CDR3 is CAWSERDYGYTF. CDR3 in DNA: TGTGCCTGGAGTGAACGGGACTATGGCTACACCTTC.

The gene calls are TRBV11-2 and TRBJ2-5; tentative D call: TRBD2 (6 bases). V was trimmed by 3 bases and J by 5 bases, leaving 16 bases between them. The CDR3 loop spans 15 amino acids. Germline loops: CDR1 SGHAT, CDR2 FQNNGV. The CDR3, as DNA: TGTGCCAGCAGCTTTTGGGGGAGGATGGGTGAGACCCAGTACTTC. Translated: CASSFWGRMGETQYF. The full variable domain, in which reference TRBV11-2 and TRBJ2-5 provide the parts outside the CDR3, is EAGVAQSPRYKIIEKRQSVAFWCNPISGHATLYWYQQILGQGPKLLIQFQNNGVVDDSQLPKDRFSAERLKGVDSTLKIQPAKLEDSAVYLCASSFWGRMGETQYFGPGTRLLVL.

This clone was seen a few times. The chain couples TRBV7-6 to TRBJ1-4, with D possibly TRBD1 on 5 matching bases. The germline V and J ends were trimmed by 6 bases and 8 bases, with 19 bases remaining between them. Germline V gene lookup returns CDR1 SGHVS and CDR2 FNYEAQ. This CDR3 is built from 15 residues. The CDR3 DNA reads as TGTGCCAGCAGTCTTGCGGGGCCCCGGGACGAAAAACTGTTTTTT. Its protein is CASSLAGPRDEKLFF.

The V call is TRBV10-2, the J call TRBJ2-2, with TRBD1 matching 8 bases. The CDR3 has 16 residues. J gave up 5 bases and V 2 bases, and 7 bases lay outside the gene matches. Germline CDR1 and CDR2: WSHSY and SAAADI. The CDR3 bases are TGCGCCAGCAGTGAGCCCCAGGGGGCTTGGACCGGGGAGCTGTTTTTT. Its translation is CASSEPQGAWTGELFF.

This clone was seen only once. The CDR3 region has the DNA TGTGCCAGCAGGGGACAGGGGGCGGGAGGGCCCCAGCATTTT. Protein product: CASRGQGAGGPQHF. The chain joins TRBV6-1 to TRBJ1-5; the match to TRBD1 covers 12 bases. Trimming cost V 6 bases and J 9 bases; bases outside gene matches: 6. The germline V gene has CDR1 MNHNS and CDR2 SASEGT. The CDR3 totals 14 residues.

The chain is built from TRBV1 and TRBJ1-1. TRBV1 is described as a pseudogene. The CDR3 runs 17 residues. The DNA for the CDR3 is TGCACCAGCAGCCAACTCTACTCTTCTAAGGAGGTCACTGAAGCTTTCTTT. It encodes CTSSQLYSSKEVTEAFF.

The CDR3 loop reads CASRSGGRGTGELFF. CDR3 coding DNA: TGTGCCAGCCGGAGCGGGGGAAGGGGCACCGGGGAGCTGTTTTTT. The genes are TRBV11-2 and TRBJ2-2; 8 bases are shared with TRBD2. CDR1 and CDR2 from the germline V gene are SGHAT and FQNNGV. The V segment lost 8 bases and the J segment 4 bases; nucleotides outside the gene matches: 9. CDR3 length equals 15 residues.

The J gene is TRBJ1-5, the V gene TRBV27, with unresolved D. The CDR3 consists of 13 residues. V dropped 4 bases and J dropped 9 bases, with 13 bases sitting between them. In germline, CDR1 is MNHEY, CDR2 SMNVEV (reference sequence). This CDR3 is CASSSVVFGPQHF. The CDR3 nucleotides read TGTGCCAGCAGTTCCGTAGTCTTCGGGCCCCAGCATTTT.

J is TRBJ2-7 and V is TRBV19, with TRBD2 matching over 9 bases. The trim removed 2 bases at V and 1 base at J, leaving 3 bases unmatched. The germline CDR1 and CDR2 sequences are LNHDA and SQIVND (reference sequence). This CDR3 spans 15 amino acids. This CDR3 is CASSILLAGSYEQYF. Here the CDR3 DNA reads TGTGCCAGTAGTATACTCCTAGCGGGGTCCTACGAGCAGTACTTC.

V is TRBV6-1 and J is TRBJ1-1, with 9 bases that match TRBD1. Germline V CDR1 and CDR2: MNHNS, SASEGT. V was clipped by 6 bases and J by 4 bases; unmatched bases: 3. The CDR3 is 13 residues long. The CDR3 loop is CASSRTGATEAFF. In DNA, the CDR3 is TGTGCCAGCAGCAGGACAGGGGCCACTGAAGCTTTCTTT.

The V gene is TRBV7-3, the J gene TRBJ1-3; possible D gene TRBD1, 5 bases. Deletions cut 3 bases from V and 0 bases from J, with 6 bases between. Germline loops: CDR1 SGHTA, CDR2 FQGTGA. The CDR3 sequence is 14 residues long. CDR3 in DNA: TGTGCCAGCAGCTTGGGGGGCTCTGGAAACACCATATATTTT. It codes for CASSLGGSGNTIYF.

The chain combines TRBV12-5 with TRBJ2-7; maybe TRBD1 (5 bases). Per the germline V gene, CDR1 is LGHNT and CDR2 is FRNRAP. The V gene lost 1 base and the J gene lost 0 bases, with 16 bases spanning the gap. The CDR3 is made up of 17 amino acids. The CDR3 region is CASGLAVDSYISYEQYF. CDR3 in DNA: TGTGCTAGTGGTTTGGCCGTAGACAGCTACATCTCCTACGAGCAGTACTTC.